This T cell receptor beta chain was obtained from a study of cytomegalovirus exposure and HLA in healthy donors. The CDR3 contains 13 residues. V gave up 3 bases and J gave up 3 bases, with 9 bases separating them. Germline V CDR1 and CDR2: LNHDA, SQIVND (reference sequence). Regarding the study as a whole: The authors later found TCR association rates varying by HLA locus, with DRB1 most and HLA-C fewest. There were 164 TCR beta chains listed as cytomegalovirus-associated. Certain indistinguishable V segments, among them TRBV6-2 and TRBV6-3, were excluded. About 87% or about 30% of the time was how often most TCR beta V segments were productive, according to an earlier analysis.

PCR amplification relied on 60 Vbeta primers (plus 13 Jbeta primers). Assay: immunoSEQ multiplex PCR; the TCRdb copy retains only in-frame clones and omits some. Among some 200,000 clones listed, around 77% were seen once. Note on this clone: What it recognizes is unknown.

The V and J genes are TRBV19 and TRBJ2-7, with D unresolved. This clonotype originated in a woman in her 30s in good health and CMV-seronegative. What was sequenced was PBMCs. The CDR3 protein is CASSIRSRYEQYF. CDR3 nucleotides: TGTGCCAGTAGTATCCGGAGTCGCTACGAGCAGTACTTC.